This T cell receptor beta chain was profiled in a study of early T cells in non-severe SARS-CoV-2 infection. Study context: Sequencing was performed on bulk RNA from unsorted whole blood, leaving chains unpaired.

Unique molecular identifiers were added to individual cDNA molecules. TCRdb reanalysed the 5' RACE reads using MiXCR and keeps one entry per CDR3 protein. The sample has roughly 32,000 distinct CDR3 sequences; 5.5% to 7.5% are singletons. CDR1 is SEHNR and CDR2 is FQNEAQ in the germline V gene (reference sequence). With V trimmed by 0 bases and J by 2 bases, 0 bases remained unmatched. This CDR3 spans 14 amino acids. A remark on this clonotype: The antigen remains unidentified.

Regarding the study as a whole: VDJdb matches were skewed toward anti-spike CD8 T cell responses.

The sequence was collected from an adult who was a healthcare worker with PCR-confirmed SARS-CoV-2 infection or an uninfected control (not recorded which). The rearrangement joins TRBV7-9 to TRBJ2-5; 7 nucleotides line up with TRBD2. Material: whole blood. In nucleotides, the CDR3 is TGTGCCAGCAGCTTAGCGGGGGGGCAAGAGACCCAGTACTTC. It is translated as CASSLAGGQETQYF.